This T cell receptor (beta chain) originates from a study of T cell responses to AZD1222 COVID-19 vaccine. Study findings and constraints: Once two AZD1222 doses were given, Spike-specific TCR breadth and depth went up.

The CDR3 is made up of 13 amino acids. The V end was cut by 5 bases, the J end by 3 bases, with 10 bases between. Germline V gene sequence: CDR1 SGHTA, CDR2 FQGTGA. As to this clone: Its antigen is unidentified.

Assay: immunoSEQ multiplex PCR; the TCRdb copy retains only in-frame clones and omits some. The data contain some 200,000 clones, 70% to 90% of them singletons. This rearrangement joins TRBV7-3 to TRBJ2-5; D may match TRBD1 or TRBD2 (5 bases each). This clonotype originated in an adult who received the AZD1222 COVID-19 vaccine. The input for sequencing was peripheral blood, taken 28 days after the second AZD1222 dose. The CDR3 bases are TGTGCCAGCAGCCGTGGGACGGAAGAGACCCAGTACTTC. Translated: CASSRGTEETQYF. The full variable domain, with the rest looked up from reference TRBV7-3 and TRBJ2-5, is GAGVSQTPSNKVTEKGKYVELRCDPISGHTALYWYRQSLGQGPEFLIYFQGTGAADDSGLPNDRFFAVRPEGSVSTLKIQRTERGDSAVYLCASSRGTEETQYFGPGTRLLVL.